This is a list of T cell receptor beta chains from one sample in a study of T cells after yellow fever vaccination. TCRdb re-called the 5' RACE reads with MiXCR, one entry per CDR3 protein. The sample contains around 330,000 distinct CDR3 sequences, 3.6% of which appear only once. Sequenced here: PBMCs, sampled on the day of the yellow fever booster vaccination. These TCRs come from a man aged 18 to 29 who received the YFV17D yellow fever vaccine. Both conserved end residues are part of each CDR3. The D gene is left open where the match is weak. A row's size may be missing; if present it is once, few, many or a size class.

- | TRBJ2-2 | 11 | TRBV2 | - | TGTGCCAGCACTGGAAACGGGGAGCTGTTTTTT | CASTGNGELFF
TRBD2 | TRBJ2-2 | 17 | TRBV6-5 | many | TGTGCCAGCAGTTACCCCACTAGCGGGGGAATCACCGGGGAGCTGTTTTTT | CASSYPTSGGITGELFF
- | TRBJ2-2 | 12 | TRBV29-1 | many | TGCAGCGTTGGGGGCGGTACCGGGGAGCTGTTTTTT | CSVGGGTGELFF
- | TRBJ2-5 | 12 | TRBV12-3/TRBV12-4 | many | TGTGCCAGCAGTTACAGTAAAGAGACCCAGTACTTC | CASSYSKETQYF
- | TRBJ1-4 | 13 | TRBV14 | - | TGTGCCAGCAGCCGGGACTTTAATGAAAAACTGTTTTTT | CASSRDFNEKLFF
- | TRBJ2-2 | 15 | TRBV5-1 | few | TGCGCCAGCAGCTTAGGTTCAATTAACACCGGGGAGCTGTTTTTT | CASSLGSINTGELFF
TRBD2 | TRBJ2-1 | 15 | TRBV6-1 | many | TGTGCCAGCAGTGAGACTAGCGGGGGCTACAATGAGCAGTTCTTC | CASSETSGGYNEQFF
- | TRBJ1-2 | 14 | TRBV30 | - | TGTGCCTGGAGTCCTAGACAGTATAGCTATGGCTACACCTTC | CAWSPRQYSYGYTF
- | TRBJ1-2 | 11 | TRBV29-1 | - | TGCAGCGTTGACCACAGCTATGGCTACACCTTC | CSVDHSYGYTF
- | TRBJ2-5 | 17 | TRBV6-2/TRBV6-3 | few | TGTGCCAGCAGTCACCCTCGCCTAGGCAGATACCAAGAGACCCAGTACTTC | CASSHPRLGRYQETQYF
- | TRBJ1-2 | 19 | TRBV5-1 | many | TGCGCCAGCAGCTTGGCCGGTAACAGGGACCCCTTTTACGACTATGGCTACACCTTC | CASSLAGNRDPFYDYGYTF
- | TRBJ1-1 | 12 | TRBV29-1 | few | TGCAGCGTTGCCCCCGGGCAGAGTGAAGCTTTCTTT | CSVAPGQSEAFF
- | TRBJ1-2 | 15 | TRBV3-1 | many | TGTGCCACCTGCCCCGGGGCCAGGCCCCATACTGGCTACACCTTC | CATCPGARPHTGYTF
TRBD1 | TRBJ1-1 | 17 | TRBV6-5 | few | TGTGCCAGCAGTTATTTGGGACAGGGGGCAGAGAGGACTGAAGCTTTCTTT | CASSYLGQGAERTEAFF
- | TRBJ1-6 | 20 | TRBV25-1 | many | TGTGCCAGCAGTTCACGGCAATTCGGGGAGGCGAGCTCCTATAATTCACCCCTCCACTTT | CASSSRQFGEASSYNSPLHF
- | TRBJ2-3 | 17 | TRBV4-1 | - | TGCGCCAGCAGCCAAGATGGGTCAGGCTTGAGTCTGGATACGCAGTATTTT | CASSQDGSGLSLDTQYF
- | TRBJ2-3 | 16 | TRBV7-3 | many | TGTGCCAGCAGCTTAATGGCGGGGCCAGACACAGATACGCAGTATTTT | CASSLMAGPDTDTQYF
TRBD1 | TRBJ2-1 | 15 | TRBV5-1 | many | TGCGCCAGCAGCTTCGGGGACAGGGACTACAATGAGCAGTTCTTC | CASSFGDRDYNEQFF
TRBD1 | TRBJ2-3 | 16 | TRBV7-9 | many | TGTGCCAGCAGCGTTATGGACAGGGGCCGCACAGATACGCAGTATTTT | CASSVMDRGRTDTQYF
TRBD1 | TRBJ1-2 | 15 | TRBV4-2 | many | TGTGCCAGCAGCCCATCGGACAGGGGGCCGTCAGGCTACACCTTC | CASSPSDRGPSGYTF
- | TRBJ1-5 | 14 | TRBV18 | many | TGTGCCAGCTCACCACCGGGGGGAAATCAGCCCCAGCATTTT | CASSPPGGNQPQHF
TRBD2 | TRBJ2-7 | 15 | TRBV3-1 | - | TGTGCCAGCGGATTGGGACTAGGGGAGACCTACGAGCAGTACTTC | CASGLGLGETYEQYF
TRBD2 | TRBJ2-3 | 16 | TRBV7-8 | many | TGTGCCAGCAGCTTGTGGACTAGCGGGGGCACAGATACGCAGTATTTT | CASSLWTSGGTDTQYF
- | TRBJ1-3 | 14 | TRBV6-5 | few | TGTGCCAGCAGTTACCGGACACCTGGAAACACCATATATTTT | CASSYRTPGNTIYF
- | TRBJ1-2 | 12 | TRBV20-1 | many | TGCAGTGCCCCCACAGGGAACTATGGCTACACCTTC | CSAPTGNYGYTF
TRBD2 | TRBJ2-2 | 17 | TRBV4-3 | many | TGCGCCAGCAGCCAAGTCGGTGGGACTAGTACCACCGGGGAGCTGTTTTTT | CASSQVGGTSTTGELFF
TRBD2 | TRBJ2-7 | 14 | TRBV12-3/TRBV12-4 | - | TGTGCCAGCAGATCCATCTCCGGGGGGTATGAGCAGTACTTC | CASRSISGGYEQYF
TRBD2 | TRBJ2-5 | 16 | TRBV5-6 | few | TGTGCCAGCAGCTTGCTAGCGGGGGGGCCCCAAGAGACCCAGTACTTC | CASSLLAGGPQETQYF
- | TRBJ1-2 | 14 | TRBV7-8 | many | TGTGCCAGCAGCTTGGTCACGGCGGACTATGGCTACACCTTC | CASSLVTADYGYTF
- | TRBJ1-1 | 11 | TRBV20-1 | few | TGCAGAGCTCCCCTTAACACTGAAGCTTTCTTT | CRAPLNTEAFF
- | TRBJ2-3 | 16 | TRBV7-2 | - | TGTGCCAGCAGCTTTCGGAATTCACGGAGCACAGATACGCAGTATTTT | CASSFRNSRSTDTQYF
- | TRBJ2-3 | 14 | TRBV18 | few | TGTGCCAGCTCACCAAAGGCCTACACAGATACGCAGTATTTT | CASSPKAYTDTQYF
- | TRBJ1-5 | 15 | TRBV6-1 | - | TGTGCCAGCAGTGATGTAAGGGGTAAGTTTCAGCCCCAGCATTTT | CASSDVRGKFQPQHF